This TCR beta chain derives from a study of blood T cell repertoires in COVID-19. Across the whole study: Material from acute and convalescent COVID-19 was sourced from the United States, Italy and Spain. The analysed material was cDNA or gDNA that came from T cells, B-cell-depleted T cells, or PBMCs.

V lost 1 base to trimming and J lost 8 bases, with 4 bases between them. This CDR3 is built from 12 residues. The germline V gene encodes CDR1 SGDLS and CDR2 YYNGEE. Study processing details: Nucleated cell counts were estimated from reference gene primer amplification. The method was immunoSEQ multiplex PCR; TCRdb's version includes in-frame clones alone and lacks a portion of them. D and trimming were read from the DNA, whereas the V and J calls and clone size are those reported in that table. The repertoire holds roughly 100,000 clones, with around 74% as singletons. This clone was counted between two and nine times.

This clonotype originated in a woman of 80 years or more with active or convalescent COVID-19. The rearrangement links TRBV9 to TRBJ1-6; D uncertain. What was sequenced was peripheral blood. The DNA for the CDR3 is TGTGCCAGCAGCGTACCCGATTCACCCCTCCACTTT. It specifies CASSVPDSPLHF.